Listed below are T cell receptor beta chains from one sample, sequenced in a study of shared clonotypes between healthy human individuals. TCRdb's table, derived via immunoSEQ multiplex PCR, lists solely in-frame clones and lacks some. The sample has 1.6 million or so clones; around 97% are singletons. The sample was naive CD4+ T cells sorted from blood. The receptors were sampled from a man aged 30-40 years in good health. Each CDR3 is given with its conserved first and last residue. The D gene is left open where the match is weak. A row's size may be missing; if present it is once, few, many or a size class.

CDR3nt | CDR3aa | v_gene | abundance | d_gene | j_gene
TGTGCCAGTAAATCCGCGCTGTACTATGGCTACACCTTC | CASKSALYYGYTF | TRBV19 | - | - | TRBJ1-2
TGTGCCAGCTCACCCCTAGCGGGAGAGGCGGTCGAGCAGTACTTC | CASSPLAGEAVEQYF | TRBV18 | - | TRBD2 | TRBJ2-7
TGTGCCAGCAGTGAAGACCAGGGGAGAGGATATGATGGCTACACCTTC | CASSEDQGRGYDGYTF | TRBV25-1 | - | - | TRBJ1-2
TGCGCCAGCAGCCAAGATATGACGGGGAACAATGAGCAGTTCTTC | CASSQDMTGNNEQFF | TRBV4-3 | - | - | TRBJ2-1
TGTGCCAGCAGTAAGGGACTAGCGGGAGGGGAGCAGTACTTC | CASSKGLAGGEQYF | TRBV27 | - | TRBD2 | TRBJ2-7
TGTGCCAGCAGCGTCGAGACAGACTATGGCTACACCTTC | CASSVETDYGYTF | TRBV9 | once | - | TRBJ1-2
TGTGCCATCAGTGCCGGTGGCAATCAGCCCCAGCATTTT | CAISAGGNQPQHF | TRBV10-3 | - | - | TRBJ1-5
TGTGCCAGCAGCTTGGGATTGACAGGGGGTACCGGGGAGCTGTTTTTT | CASSLGLTGGTGELFF | TRBV5-4 | - | TRBD1 | TRBJ2-2
TGTGCCAGCAGTTCGGGACAGGGAGGATGGGTGTTTTTT | CASSSGQGGWVFF | TRBV6-6 | - | TRBD1 | TRBJ1-4
TGTGCCAGCAGTTATCCAGGCAGACCTCAGCCCCAGCATTTT | CASSYPGRPQPQHF | TRBV28 | - | - | TRBJ1-5
TGTGCCAGCAGTTACGGGGAAGGGCCCTACGAGCAGTACTTC | CASSYGEGPYEQYF | TRBV6-6 | - | - | TRBJ2-7
TGTGCCAGCAGCTCAACAGGGGGGTCCTACGAGCAGTACTTC | CASSSTGGSYEQYF | TRBV7-2 | - | TRBD1 | TRBJ2-7
TGTGCCAGCAGTGTAGGCACAGATACGCAGTATTTT | CASSVGTDTQYF | TRBV2 | - | - | TRBJ2-3
TGTGCCAGCCGCAGGGACGCAACGGGTCAGCCCCAGCATTTT | CASRRDATGQPQHF | TRBV6-1 | once | - | TRBJ1-5
TGCGCCAGCAGCCAAGATCCGACTAGCGGGAGAGATACGCAGTATTTT | CASSQDPTSGRDTQYF | TRBV4-3 | - | TRBD2 | TRBJ2-3
TGTGCCAGCAGCTTATACACCTCACCAGACAATGAGCAGTTCTTC | CASSLYTSPDNEQFF | TRBV5-6 | - | - | TRBJ2-1
TGCGCCAGCAGCTTGGATACAGCCAAAAACATTCAGTACTTC | CASSLDTAKNIQYF | TRBV5-1 | once | - | TRBJ2-4
TGTGCCAGCAGTGAAGCTGCCAGTGAGGGGACCCAGTACTTC | CASSEAASEGTQYF | TRBV2 | - | - | TRBJ2-5
TGCGCCAGCAGTGCGGCCAGGGGTGGTGGGCCCTACGAGCAGTACTTC | CASSAARGGGPYEQYF | TRBV10-1 | - | - | TRBJ2-7
TGTGCCAGCAGCGTCTCGGCAGTAATCGACGAGCAGTACTTC | CASSVSAVIDEQYF | TRBV9 | - | - | TRBJ2-7
TGTGCCAGCAGCGTAGAACAGCGGGGTTCTGGTGGTACGCAGTATTTT | CASSVEQRGSGGTQYF | TRBV9 | - | TRBD2 | TRBJ2-3
TGTGCCAGCAGTGATGACGCCACCTACGAGCAGTACTTC | CASSDDATYEQYF | TRBV2 | - | - | TRBJ2-7
TGTGCCAGTAGTATAGGACAGGCCGCTGGTGATGAAAAACTGTTTTTT | CASSIGQAAGDEKLFF | TRBV19 | - | - | TRBJ1-4
TGTGCCAGCAGCTCCAAACGGACTGTAGCCAAAAACATTCAGTACTTC | CASSSKRTVAKNIQYF | TRBV7-2 | once | - | TRBJ2-4
TGTGCCAGCAGCTCCTCAACAGATACGCAGTATTTT | CASSSSTDTQYF | TRBV7-3 | - | - | TRBJ2-3
TGTGCCAGCAGCCTGGGGACTAGCGGACCCACAGATACGCAGTATTTT | CASSLGTSGPTDTQYF | TRBV11-1 | - | TRBD2 | TRBJ2-3
TGTGCCAGCAGGGTCGGGACTCCGAACACTGAAGCTTTCTTT | CASRVGTPNTEAFF | TRBV27 | - | - | TRBJ1-1
TGTGCCAGCAGCTTACAGGGCGGGACTGAAGCTTTCTTT | CASSLQGGTEAFF | TRBV7-9 | - | - | TRBJ1-1
TGTGCCAGTACCAGGACTAGCGGGAGGGTCCCCACCGGGGAGCTGTTTTTT | CASTRTSGRVPTGELFF | TRBV19 | - | TRBD2 | TRBJ2-2
TGTGCCAGCAAGGGGTGGCGGGTGACCATGAACACTGAAGCTTTCTTT | CASKGWRVTMNTEAFF | TRBV7-3 | - | - | TRBJ1-1
TGCGCCAGCAGCTTGGACCCGGCAGGGGGTGTAAAGGATGAGCAGTTCTTC | CASSLDPAGGVKDEQFF | TRBV5-1 | - | TRBD1 | TRBJ2-1
TGTGCCAGCAGCCCCGGACTAGCCCAAGAGACCCAGTACTTC | CASSPGLAQETQYF | TRBV7-2 | - | TRBD2 | TRBJ2-5
TGTGCCAGCAGTAGGGACAGGGGTACATTAAGGGAGACCCAGTACTTC | CASSRDRGTLRETQYF | TRBV2 | - | TRBD1 | TRBJ2-5
TGTGCCAGCAGTGGCTCCCCCCCGAACACTGAAGCTTTCTTT | CASSGSPPNTEAFF | TRBV28 | - | - | TRBJ1-1
TGTGCCAGTAGTATCGATGGTCACAGGGGGCGGGCGAACACCGGGGAGCTGTTTTTT | CASSIDGHRGRANTGELFF | TRBV19 | - | TRBD1 | TRBJ2-2
TGTGCCAGCAGCTTGGCCCCGGCTAGATTGAACACCGGGGAGCTGTTTTTT | CASSLAPARLNTGELFF | TRBV5-4 | - | - | TRBJ2-2
TGTGCCAGTAGCGGGGGGGGCAGCTACGAGCAGTACTTC | CASSGGGSYEQYF | TRBV27 | - | TRBD2 | TRBJ2-7
TGTGCCAGCAGTTTATTACCAAGTCGGCAGTTCTTC | CASSLLPSRQFF | TRBV28 | - | - | TRBJ2-1
TGTGCCAGCTCCCCCTCCGGGACAAGATACGAGCAGTACTTC | CASSPSGTRYEQYF | TRBV18 | once | - | TRBJ2-7
TGTGCCAGCAGCTTGGCTCCAGACAATCAGCCCCAGCATTTT | CASSLAPDNQPQHF | TRBV5-5 | - | - | TRBJ1-5
TGTGCCATCAGGGACGGACAGGGGGCGGATACGCAGTATTTT | CAIRDGQGADTQYF | TRBV10-3 | - | TRBD1 | TRBJ2-3
TGTGCCAGTAGGCAGGAGAATGAGCAGTTCTTC | CASRQENEQFF | TRBV19 | once | - | TRBJ2-1
TGCGCCAGCAGCCAGACTAGCGGGAGGGCCGATGAGCAGTTCTTC | CASSQTSGRADEQFF | TRBV5-1 | - | TRBD2 | TRBJ2-1
TGTGCCAGCTCACCACAGGGGACCAATCAGCCCCAGCATTTT | CASSPQGTNQPQHF | TRBV18 | - | - | TRBJ1-5
TGTGCCAGCAGCACGGGACTAGCGCCCGATACGCAGTATTTT | CASSTGLAPDTQYF | TRBV5-4 | - | TRBD2 | TRBJ2-3
TGTGCCAGCAGTTTATCTAACGGACTAGCGGGAGGGGGAGATACGCAGTATTTT | CASSLSNGLAGGGDTQYF | TRBV28 | - | TRBD2 | TRBJ2-3
TGCGCCAGCAGCCTGGGCGTCGTAGAGGCCCAGTACTTC | CASSLGVVEAQYF | TRBV5-1 | - | - | TRBJ2-5
TGCGCCAGCAGCTTGAGACAGGGAGATCGTAATGAAAAACTGTTTTTT | CASSLRQGDRNEKLFF | TRBV5-1 | - | TRBD1 | TRBJ1-4
TGTGCCAGCAGTTACTCCCGGGCCCTAGCCAAAAACATTCAGTACTTC | CASSYSRALAKNIQYF | TRBV6-5 | - | - | TRBJ2-4
TGTGCCAGCAGCTTAGGGACTAGCGGGGCGGAGGGCACAGATACGCAGTATTTT | CASSLGTSGAEGTDTQYF | TRBV11-3 | - | TRBD2 | TRBJ2-3
TGTGCCAGCAGCCAACCGACTAGCAGATACAATGAGCAGTTCTTC | CASSQPTSRYNEQFF | TRBV14 | - | TRBD2 | TRBJ2-1
TGTGCCAGCACGGCGATTGGGGCAGGGGGCACTGAGCAGTTCTTC | CASTAIGAGGTEQFF | TRBV27 | - | TRBD1 | TRBJ2-1
TGTGCCAGCAGTGTGCCGGGGAACTATGGCTACACCTTC | CASSVPGNYGYTF | TRBV6-1 | - | - | TRBJ1-2
TGTGCCAGCTCGTTCGGGACAGGGGGACCCGAGCAGTACTTC | CASSFGTGGPEQYF | TRBV2 | - | TRBD1 | TRBJ2-7